This T cell receptor beta chain was found in a study of blood T cell repertoires in COVID-19. Note on this clone: This CDR3 is also generated by other DNA sequences in the sample.

Method: immunoSEQ multiplex PCR; TCRdb's copy keeps in-frame clones and lacks some. The sample holds some 300,000 clones, more than 70% seen once. V was cut by 6 bases and J by 5 bases, with 6 bases left in between. Looked up from germline, CDR1 is LNHDA and CDR2 is SQIVND (reference sequence). The CDR3 spans 11 residues. The receptor's source is a woman in her twenties or thirties who had recovered from COVID-19. The chain employs TRBV19 and TRBJ2-3; D gene ambiguous. The specimen sequenced was peripheral blood. The DNA for the CDR3 is TGTGCCAGTAGCACCAGAGATACGCAGTATTTT. Translating it yields CASSTRDTQYF. The variable domain in full, with the rest retrieved from reference TRBV19 and TRBJ2-3, is DGGITQSPKYLFRKEGQNVTLSCEQNLNHDAMYWYRQDPGQGLRLIYYSQIVNDFQKGDIAEGYSVSREKKESFPLTVTSAQKNPTAFYLCASSTRDTQYFGPGTRLTVL.